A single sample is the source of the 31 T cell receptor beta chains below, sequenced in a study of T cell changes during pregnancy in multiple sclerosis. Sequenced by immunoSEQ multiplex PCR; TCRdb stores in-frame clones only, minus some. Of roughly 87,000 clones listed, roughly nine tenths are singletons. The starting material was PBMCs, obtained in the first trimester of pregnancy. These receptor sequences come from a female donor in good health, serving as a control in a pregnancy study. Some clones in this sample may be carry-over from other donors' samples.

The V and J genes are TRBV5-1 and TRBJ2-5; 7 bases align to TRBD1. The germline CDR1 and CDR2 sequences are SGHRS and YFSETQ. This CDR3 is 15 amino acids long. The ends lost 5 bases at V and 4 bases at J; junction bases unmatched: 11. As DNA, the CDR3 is TGCGCCAGCAGTAGGGCAAGGCAGGGGGTAGAGACCCAGTACTTC. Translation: CASSRARQGVETQYF.

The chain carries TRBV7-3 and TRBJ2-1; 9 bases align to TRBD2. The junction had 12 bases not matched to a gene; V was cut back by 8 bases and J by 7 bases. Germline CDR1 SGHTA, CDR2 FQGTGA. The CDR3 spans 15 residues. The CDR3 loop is CASSPAGLAGNEQFF. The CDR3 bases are TGTGCCAGCTCACCAGCGGGACTAGCAGGGAATGAGCAGTTCTTC.

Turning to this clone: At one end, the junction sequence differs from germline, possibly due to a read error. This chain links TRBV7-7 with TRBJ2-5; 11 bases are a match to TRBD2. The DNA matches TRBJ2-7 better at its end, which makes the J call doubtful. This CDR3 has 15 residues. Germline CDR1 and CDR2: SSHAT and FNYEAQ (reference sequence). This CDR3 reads CASSHSLAGVYEQYF. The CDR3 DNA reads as TGTGCTAGCAGCCATTCACTAGCGGGAGTCTACGAGCAGTACTTC.

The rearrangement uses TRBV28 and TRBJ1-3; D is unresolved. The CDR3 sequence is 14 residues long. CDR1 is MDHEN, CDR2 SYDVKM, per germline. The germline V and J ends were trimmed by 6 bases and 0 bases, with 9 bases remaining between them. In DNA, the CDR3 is TGTGCCAGCAGCATGAGGTACTCTGGAAACACCATATATTTT. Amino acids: CASSMRYSGNTIYF.

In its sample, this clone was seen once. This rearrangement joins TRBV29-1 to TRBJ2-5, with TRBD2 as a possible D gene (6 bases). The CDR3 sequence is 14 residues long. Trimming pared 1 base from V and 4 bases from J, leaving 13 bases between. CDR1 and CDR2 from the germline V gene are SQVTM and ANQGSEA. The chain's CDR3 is CSVEGSGLSETQYF. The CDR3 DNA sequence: TGCAGCGTTGAAGGATCGGGACTCTCAGAGACCCAGTACTTC.

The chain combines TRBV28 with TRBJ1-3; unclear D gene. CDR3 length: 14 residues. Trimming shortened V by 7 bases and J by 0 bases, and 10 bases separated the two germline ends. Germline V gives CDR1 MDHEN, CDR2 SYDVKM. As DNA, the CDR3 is TGTGCCAGCATGATGGGCCCCTCTGGAAACACCATATATTTT. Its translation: CASMMGPSGNTIYF.

CDR3 coding DNA: TGTGCCAGCAGCTTGGTCCCAGGGAACTCCCAAAACATTCAGTACTTC. This gives the protein CASSLVPGNSQNIQYF. This chain joins TRBV5-4 and TRBJ2-4, with a weak D call TRBD1 (5 bases). The germline gives CDR1 SGHNT, CDR2 YYREEE (reference sequence). This CDR3 has 16 residues. The ends were cut back, 0 bases at V and 5 bases at J, with 15 bases in the middle.

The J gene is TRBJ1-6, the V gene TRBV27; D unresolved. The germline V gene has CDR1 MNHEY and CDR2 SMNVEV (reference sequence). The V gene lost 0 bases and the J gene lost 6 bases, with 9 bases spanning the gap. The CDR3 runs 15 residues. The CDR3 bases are TGTGCCAGCAGTTTATCCGCAGGCAGTAATTCACCCCTCCACTTT. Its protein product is CASSLSAGSNSPLHF.

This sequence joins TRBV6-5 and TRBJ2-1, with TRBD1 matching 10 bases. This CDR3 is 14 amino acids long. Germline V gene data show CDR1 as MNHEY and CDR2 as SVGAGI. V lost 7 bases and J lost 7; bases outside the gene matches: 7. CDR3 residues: CASTKDRGKNEQFF. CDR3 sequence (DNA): TGTGCCAGCACCAAGGACAGGGGGAAGAATGAGCAGTTCTTC.

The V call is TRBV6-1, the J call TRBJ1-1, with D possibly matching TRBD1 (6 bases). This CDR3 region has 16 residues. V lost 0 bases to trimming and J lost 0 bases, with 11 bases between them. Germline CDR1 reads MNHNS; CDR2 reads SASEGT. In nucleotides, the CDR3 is TGTGCCAGCAGTGAAGCGCTTAACAGGGTGAACACTGAAGCTTTCTTT. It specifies CASSEALNRVNTEAFF.

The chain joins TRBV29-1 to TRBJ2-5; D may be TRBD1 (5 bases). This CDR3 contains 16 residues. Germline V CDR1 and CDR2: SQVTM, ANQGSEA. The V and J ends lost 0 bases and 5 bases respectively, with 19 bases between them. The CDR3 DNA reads TGCAGCGTTGAAGATCAAGGGCAGGGAAGACCGGAGACCCAGTACTTC. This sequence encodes CSVEDQGQGRPETQYF.

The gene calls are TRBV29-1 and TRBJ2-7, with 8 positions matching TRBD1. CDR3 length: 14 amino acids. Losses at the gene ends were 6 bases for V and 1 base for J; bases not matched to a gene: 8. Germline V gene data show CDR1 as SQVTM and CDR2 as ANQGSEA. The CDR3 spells CSVLGTGASYEQYF. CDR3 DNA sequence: TGCAGCGTCCTTGGGACAGGAGCTTCCTACGAGCAGTACTTC.

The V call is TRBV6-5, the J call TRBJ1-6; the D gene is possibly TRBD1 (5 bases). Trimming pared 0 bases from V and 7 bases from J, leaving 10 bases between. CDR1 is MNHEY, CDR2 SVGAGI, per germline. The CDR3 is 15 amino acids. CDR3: CASSYSSAGNSPLHF. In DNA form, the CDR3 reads TGTGCCAGCAGTTACTCGTCGGCAGGGAATTCACCCCTCCACTTT.

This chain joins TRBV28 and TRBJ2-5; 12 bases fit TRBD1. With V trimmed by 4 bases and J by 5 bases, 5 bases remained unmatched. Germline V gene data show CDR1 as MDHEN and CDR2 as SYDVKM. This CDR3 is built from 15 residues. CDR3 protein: CASSSGQGASETQYF. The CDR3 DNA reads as TGTGCCAGCAGTTCGGGACAGGGGGCGTCGGAGACCCAGTACTTC.

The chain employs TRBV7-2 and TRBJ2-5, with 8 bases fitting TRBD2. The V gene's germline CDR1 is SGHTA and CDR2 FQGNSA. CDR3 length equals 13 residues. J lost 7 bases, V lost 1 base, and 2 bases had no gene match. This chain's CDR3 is CASSLVRGGTQYF. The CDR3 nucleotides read TGTGCCAGCAGCTTAGTACGGGGGGGGACCCAGTACTTC.

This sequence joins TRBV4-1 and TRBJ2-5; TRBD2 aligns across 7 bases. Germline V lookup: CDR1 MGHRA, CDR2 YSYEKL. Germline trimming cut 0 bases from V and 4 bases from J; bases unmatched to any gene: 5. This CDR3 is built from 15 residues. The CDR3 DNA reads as TGCGCCAGCAGCCAAGATGGGGGGGGGAGAGAGACCCAGTACTTC. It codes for CASSQDGGGRETQYF.

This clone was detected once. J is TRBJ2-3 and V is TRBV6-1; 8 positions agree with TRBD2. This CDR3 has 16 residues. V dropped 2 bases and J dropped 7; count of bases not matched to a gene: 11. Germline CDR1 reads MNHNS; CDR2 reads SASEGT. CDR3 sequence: CASSEWGSGVRNTQYF. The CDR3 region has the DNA TGTGCCAGCAGTGAATGGGGTAGCGGGGTGAGGAATACGCAGTATTTT.

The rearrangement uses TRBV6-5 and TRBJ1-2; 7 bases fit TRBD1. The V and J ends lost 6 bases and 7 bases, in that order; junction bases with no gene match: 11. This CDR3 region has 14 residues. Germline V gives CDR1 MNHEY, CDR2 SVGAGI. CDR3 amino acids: CASRRRRGGLGYTF. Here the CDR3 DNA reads TGTGCCAGCAGACGCCGTCGAGGGGGCCTTGGCTACACCTTC.

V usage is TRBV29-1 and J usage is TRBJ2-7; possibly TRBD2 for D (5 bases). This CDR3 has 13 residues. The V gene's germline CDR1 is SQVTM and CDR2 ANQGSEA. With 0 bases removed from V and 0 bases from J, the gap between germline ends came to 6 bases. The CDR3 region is CSVEDGNSYEQYF. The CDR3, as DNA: TGCAGCGTTGAAGACGGGAACTCCTACGAGCAGTACTTC.

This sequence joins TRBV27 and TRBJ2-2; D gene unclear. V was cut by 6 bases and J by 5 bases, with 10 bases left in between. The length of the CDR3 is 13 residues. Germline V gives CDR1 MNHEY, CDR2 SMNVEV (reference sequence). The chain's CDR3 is CASRYFPTGELFF. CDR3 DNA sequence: TGTGCCAGCAGATACTTCCCGACCGGGGAGCTGTTTTTT.

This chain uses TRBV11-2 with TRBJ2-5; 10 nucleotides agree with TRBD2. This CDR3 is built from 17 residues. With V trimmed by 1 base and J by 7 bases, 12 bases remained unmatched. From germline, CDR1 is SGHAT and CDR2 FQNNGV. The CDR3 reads CASSLVAERGGRGTQYF. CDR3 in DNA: TGTGCCAGCAGCTTAGTCGCCGAGCGGGGGGGCCGCGGGACCCAGTACTTC.

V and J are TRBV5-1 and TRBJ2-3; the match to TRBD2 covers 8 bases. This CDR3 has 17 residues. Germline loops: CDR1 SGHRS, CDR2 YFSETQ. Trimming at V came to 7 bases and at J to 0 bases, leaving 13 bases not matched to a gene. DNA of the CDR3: TGCGCCAGCGGCCCGGGCTCTAGCGGGCCAAGCACAGATACGCAGTATTTT. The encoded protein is CASGPGSSGPSTDTQYF.

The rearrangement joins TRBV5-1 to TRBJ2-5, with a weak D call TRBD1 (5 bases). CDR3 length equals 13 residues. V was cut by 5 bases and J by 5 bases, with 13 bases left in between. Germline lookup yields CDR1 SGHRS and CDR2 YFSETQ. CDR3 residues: CASRASQGETQYF. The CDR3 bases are TGCGCCAGCAGAGCTTCTCAGGGCGAGACCCAGTACTTC.

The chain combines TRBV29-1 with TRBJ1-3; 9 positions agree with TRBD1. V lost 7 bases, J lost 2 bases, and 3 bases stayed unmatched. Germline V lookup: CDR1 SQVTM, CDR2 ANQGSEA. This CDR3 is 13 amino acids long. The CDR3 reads CSARTGAGNTIYF. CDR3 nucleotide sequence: TGCAGCGCAAGGACAGGGGCTGGAAACACCATATATTTT.

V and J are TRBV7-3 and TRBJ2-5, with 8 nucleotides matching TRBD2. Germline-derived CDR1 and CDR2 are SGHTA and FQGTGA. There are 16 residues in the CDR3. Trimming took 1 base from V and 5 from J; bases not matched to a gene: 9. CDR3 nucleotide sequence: TGTGCCAGCAGCTTAAACGGGGCGGGAGGAGGGGAGACCCAGTACTTC. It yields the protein CASSLNGAGGGETQYF.

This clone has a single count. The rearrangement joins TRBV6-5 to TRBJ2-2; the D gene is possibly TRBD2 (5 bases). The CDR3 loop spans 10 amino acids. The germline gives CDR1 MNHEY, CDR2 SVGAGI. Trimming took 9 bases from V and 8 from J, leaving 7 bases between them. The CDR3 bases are TGTGCCAGTCGGGGTGGGGAGCTGTTTTTT. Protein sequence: CASRGGELFF.

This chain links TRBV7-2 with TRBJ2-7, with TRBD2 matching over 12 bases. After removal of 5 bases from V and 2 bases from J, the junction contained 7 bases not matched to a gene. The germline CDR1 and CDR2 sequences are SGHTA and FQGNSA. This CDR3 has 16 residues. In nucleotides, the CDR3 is TGTGCCAGCAGCCCAAAAAGACTAGCGGGGGCCTACGAGCAGTACTTC. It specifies CASSPKRLAGAYEQYF.

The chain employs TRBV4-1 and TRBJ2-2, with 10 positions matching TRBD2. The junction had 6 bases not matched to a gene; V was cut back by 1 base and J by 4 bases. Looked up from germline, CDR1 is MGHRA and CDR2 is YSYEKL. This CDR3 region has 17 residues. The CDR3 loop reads CASSQVTSGTATGELFF. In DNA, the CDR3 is TGCGCCAGCAGCCAAGTAACTAGCGGGACCGCCACCGGGGAGCTGTTTTTT.

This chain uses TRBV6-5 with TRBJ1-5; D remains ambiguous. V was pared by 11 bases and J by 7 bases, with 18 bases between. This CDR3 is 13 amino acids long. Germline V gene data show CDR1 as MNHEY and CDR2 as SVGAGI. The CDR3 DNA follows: TGTGCCTCCCGGGAGGGTGTTGGCCAGCCCCAGCATTTT. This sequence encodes CASREGVGQPQHF.

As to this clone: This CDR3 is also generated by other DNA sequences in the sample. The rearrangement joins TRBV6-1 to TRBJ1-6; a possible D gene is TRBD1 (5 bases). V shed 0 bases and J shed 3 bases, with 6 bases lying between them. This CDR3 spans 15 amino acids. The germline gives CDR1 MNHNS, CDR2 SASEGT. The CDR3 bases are TGTGCCAGCAGTGAAGCGGGGCTCTATAATTCACCCCTCCACTTT. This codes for CASSEAGLYNSPLHF.

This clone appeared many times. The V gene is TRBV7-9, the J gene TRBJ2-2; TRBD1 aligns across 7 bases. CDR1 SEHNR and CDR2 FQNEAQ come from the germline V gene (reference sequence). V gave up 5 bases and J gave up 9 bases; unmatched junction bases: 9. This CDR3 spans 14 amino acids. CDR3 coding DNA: TGTGCCAGCAGCCCCACCGGGACAGACAGGGAGCTGTTTTTT. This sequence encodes CASSPTGTDRELFF.